This TCR beta chain was recovered during a study of molecular identifiers for immune sequencing clone quantification. Across the whole study: Replicate runs used RNA from roughly 21,000 or 96,000 naive CD8 cells, which was split five ways into aliquots, and four of those aliquots were then sequenced. Study-level findings and limits: It was shown that clones above 20 RNA copies held over 98% of effector molecules, but under 1% in naive cells.

The sorting of naive CD8 T cells used the CD8+CD4-CCR7+CD45RA+ phenotype. From the PCR reads, TCRdb called clonotypes with MiXCR, one entry per CDR3 protein. The table records about 10,000 distinct CDR3 sequences, 20% to 25% of them present only once. This clonotype is labeled as medium-sized (0.01 to 0.1%). The antigen is undetermined. The sequenced material came from naive CD8+ T cells from blood, with Jurkat cell RNA spiked in. Subset described: FACS-sorted CD8+CD4-CCR7+CD45RA+ naive T cells. The TCR originated in a human donor in good health. Some libraries in this study had Jurkat cell RNA spiked in.

The CDR3 reads CASSQDSQGVTDTQYF. The CDR3 nucleotides are TGCGCCAGCAGCCAAGATTCGCAGGGAGTCACAGATACGCAGTATTTT. The chain has TRBV4-3 and TRBJ2-3, with D perhaps matching TRBD1 or TRBD2 (5 bases each). Trimming shortened V by 0 bases and J by 2 bases, and 12 bases separated the two germline ends. The CDR3 covers 16 residues. Germline CDR1 is LGHNA and CDR2 is YSLEER.